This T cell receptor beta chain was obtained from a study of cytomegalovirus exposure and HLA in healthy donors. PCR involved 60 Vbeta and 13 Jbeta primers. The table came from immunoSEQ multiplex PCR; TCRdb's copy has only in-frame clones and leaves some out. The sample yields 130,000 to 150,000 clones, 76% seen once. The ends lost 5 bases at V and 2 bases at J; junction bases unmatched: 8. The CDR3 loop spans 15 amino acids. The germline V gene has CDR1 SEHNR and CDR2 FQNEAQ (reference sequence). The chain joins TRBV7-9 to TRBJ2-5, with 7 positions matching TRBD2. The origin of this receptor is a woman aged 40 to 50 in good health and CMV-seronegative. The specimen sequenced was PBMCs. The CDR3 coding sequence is TGTGCCAGCAGCCCGATAGGGACTACGCAAGAGACCCAGTACTTC. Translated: CASSPIGTTQETQYF.